The 19 T cell receptor beta chains below come from one sample, sequenced in a study of patients and donors after allogeneic stem cell transplantation (dated by TCRdb to about 2020). Receptor libraries were prepared by RT-PCR. Sequencing was performed on a NextSeq 550. The public reads were quality trimmed at Q25 with fastp and then assembled into clones with MiXCR by TCRdb, keeping productive beta chains. Each entry merges the rows of one CDR3 protein and shows their most common DNA and genes. Within this sample are approximately 29,000 distinct CDR3 sequences, with around 40% of them counted one time only. Together, the top ten hold more than 65% of the sample. The sample comprised blood, either unsorted or a sorted T cell fraction (not recorded which). These receptors all stem from a human donor who was either an allogeneic HSCT recipient or a stem cell or donor lymphocyte infusion donor (not recorded which). It is not recorded whose cells these are; they may come from a transplant donor.

The genes are TRBV18 and TRBJ1-6; maybe TRBD1 (6 bases). This CDR3 has 16 amino acids. The V gene lost 6 bases and the J gene lost 10 bases, with 22 bases spanning the gap. Germline V lookup: CDR1 KGHSH, CDR2 LQKENI. CDR3 coding DNA: TGTGCCAGCTCCCCGAGAGGAGGGGCGAGGGGGTCACCCCTCCACTTT. It specifies CASSPRGGARGSPLHF. The variable domain in full, completed from reference TRBV18 and TRBJ1-6, reads NAGVMQNPRHLVRRRGQEARLRCSPMKGHSHVYWYRQLPEEGLKFMVYLQKENIIDESGMPKERFSAEFPKEGPSILRIQQVVRGDSAAYFCASSPRGGARGSPLHFGNGTRLTVT.

This clonotype came up a few times. In nucleotides, the CDR3 is TGCAGGGGGACCGATGCAACTAATGAAAAACTGTTTTTT. Amino acid sequence: CRGTDATNEKLFF. The V gene is TRBV20-1, the J gene TRBJ1-4, with a weak D call TRBD1 (5 bases). This CDR3 comprises 13 residues. Germline CDR1 reads DFQATT; CDR2 reads SNEGSKA (reference sequence).

The chain is built from TRBV20-1 and TRBJ2-1, with a weak D call TRBD2 (7 bases). Germline CDR1 reads DFQATT; CDR2 reads SNEGSKA (reference sequence). The ends were cut back, 2 bases at V and 3 bases at J, with 11 bases in the middle. The CDR3 extends over 14 amino acids. For the CDR3, the DNA is TGCAGTGCTAGAAGGGAGGGGGACTACAATGAGCAGTTCTTC. Translating it yields CSARREGDYNEQFF.

The rearrangement links TRBV20-1 to TRBJ1-2; D uncertain. CDR3 length equals 14 residues. Germline V gene lookup returns CDR1 DFQATT and CDR2 SNEGSKA (reference sequence). V was clipped by 5 bases and J by 4 bases, with 17 bases between them. The CDR3 protein is CSAFLGRTLYGYTF. In DNA form, the CDR3 reads TGCAGTGCTTTCCTTGGGCGCACGCTCTATGGCTACACCTTC.

This clonotype was counted only a few times. This chain connects TRBV10-3 to TRBJ1-5, with D uncertain. V was cut by 0 bases and J by 4 bases, with 1 base left in between. The CDR3 is made up of 12 amino acids. Germline assignment: CDR1 ENHRY and CDR2 SYGVKD. The CDR3 sequence is CAISESNQPQHF. The CDR3 region has the DNA TGTGCCATCAGTGAGTCTAATCAGCCCCAGCATTTT.

The rearrangement links TRBV5-1 to TRBJ2-5, with 7 bases aligning to TRBD2. This CDR3 is built from 14 residues. V trimming: 4 bases; J trimming: 2 bases; junction bases outside the gene matches: 5. CDR1 is SGHRS and CDR2 is YFSETQ in the germline V gene. The CDR3 DNA is TGCGCCAGCAGCCTCGGCGGGGGACAAGAGACCCAGTACTTC. This encodes CASSLGGGQETQYF.

This chain's CDR3 is CSATGLIITDTQYF. In DNA, the CDR3 is TGCAGTGCCACGGGACTCATTATCACAGATACGCAGTATTTT. The chain recombines TRBV20-1 with TRBJ2-3; tentative D call: TRBD2 (6 bases). Trimming removed 6 bases from V and 2 bases from J, with 15 bases in between. Germline CDR1 reads DFQATT; CDR2 reads SNEGSKA (reference sequence). The CDR3 has 14 residues.

This chain links TRBV6-1 with TRBJ2-1; D is uncertain. The CDR3 totals 12 residues. V lost 6 bases and J lost 4, with 7 bases in between. CDR1 MNHNS and CDR2 SASEGT come from the germline V gene. The CDR3, as DNA: TGTGCCAGCAGCGCGGATTACAATGAGCAGTTCTTC. It yields the protein CASSADYNEQFF.

The chain uses TRBV6-2 or TRBV6-3 and TRBJ1-5; D remains ambiguous. Germline V gene lookup returns CDR1 MNHEY and CDR2 SVGEGT. The ends were cut back, 5 bases at V and 6 bases at J, with 23 bases in the middle. CDR3 length: 17 residues. The CDR3, as DNA: TGTGCCAGCAGTCCCCTTCCCACGTGGGCTTACTTTCAGCCCCAGCATTTT. Translated, it gives CASSPLPTWAYFQPQHF.

The chain couples TRBV7-2 to TRBJ2-3; D gene unclear. CDR1 and CDR2 (germline): SGHTA, FQGNSA. The germline V and J ends were trimmed by 5 bases and 7 bases, with 19 bases remaining between them. This CDR3 has 15 residues. The CDR3 region has the DNA TGTGCCAGCAGCCTCGTAGCCGAGCTAAAGTATACGCAGTATTTT. The encoded protein is CASSLVAELKYTQYF.

This clonotype appeared a few times. This chain connects TRBV28 to TRBJ1-2, with 11 bases aligning to TRBD1. The CDR3 totals 17 residues. The germline gives CDR1 MDHEN, CDR2 SYDVKM. The V gene end was trimmed by 4 bases and the J gene end by 8 bases; junction bases not matched to a gene: 15. The CDR3 bases are TGTGCCAGCAGTTCCAATTCGGGGACAGGGGGAAAGGGAGGCTACACCTTC. Encoded protein: CASSSNSGTGGKGGYTF.

V gene TRBV7-2 combines with J gene TRBJ1-2; D unresolved. This CDR3 spans 14 amino acids. The V end was cut by 2 bases, the J end by 8 bases, with 15 bases between. The germline gives CDR1 SGHTA, CDR2 FQGNSA. The CDR3 DNA reads as TGTGCCAGCAGCTTACTAGGGCCGACTGGGGGCTACACCTTC. Its translation is CASSLLGPTGGYTF.

The chain links TRBV20-1 to TRBJ2-1, with 7 nucleotides matching TRBD2. Germline CDR1 DFQATT, CDR2 SNEGSKA (reference sequence). The CDR3 totals 15 residues. The J segment lost 0 bases and the V segment lost 4 bases, leaving 6 bases of the junction unmatched. The DNA for the CDR3 is TGCAGTGCTACACGGAGGGACTACTCCTACAATGAGCAGTTCTTC. This sequence encodes CSATRRDYSYNEQFF.

This clonotype was seen more than once but under ten times. The gene calls are TRBV20-1 and TRBJ2-5, with D possibly TRBD2 on 6 matching bases. This CDR3 has 14 amino acids. The germline V and J ends were trimmed by 6 bases and 5 bases, with 19 bases remaining between them. Germline-derived CDR1 and CDR2 are DFQATT and SNEGSKA (reference sequence). The CDR3 sequence is CSALPQGGTETQYF. CDR3 coding DNA: TGCAGTGCCCTTCCCCAGGGAGGAACGGAGACCCAGTACTTC.

This chain joins TRBV6-5 and TRBJ1-1; unclear D gene. Deletions cut 8 bases from V and 3 bases from J, with 13 bases between. CDR3 length: 13 amino acids. CDR1 and CDR2 from the germline V gene are MNHEY and SVGAGI. CDR3 nucleotides: TGTGCCAGCCGATGGTTCCAGTACACTGAAGCTTTCTTT. Translated: CASRWFQYTEAFF.

This rearrangement joins TRBV7-6 to TRBJ1-2; 8 positions agree with TRBD1. Germline CDR1 and CDR2: SGHVS and FNYEAQ. This CDR3 has 14 amino acids. The V and J ends lost 5 bases and 4 bases, in that order; junction bases with no gene match: 6. In DNA form, the CDR3 reads TGTGCCAGCAGCCCGGGACAGGCTATCTATGGCTACACCTTC. It yields the protein CASSPGQAIYGYTF.

In this sample, this clonotype turned up a few times. The chain couples TRBV12-3 or TRBV12-4 to TRBJ2-1, with no clear D. Trimming pared 5 bases from V and 8 bases from J, leaving 7 bases between. The CDR3 covers 11 residues. The CDR3 is CASSDFDEQFF. DNA for the CDR3: TGTGCCAGCAGTGACTTCGATGAGCAGTTCTTC.

There are a few counts of this clonotype. The V gene is TRBV11-2, the J gene TRBJ2-3; TRBD2 agrees at 14 bases. The CDR3 runs to 19 residues. Trimming removed 1 base from V and 3 bases from J; junction bases left unmatched: 9. Per germline, CDR1 SGHAT and CDR2 FQNNGV. The CDR3 loop is CASSLVLGLAGVGTDTQYF. The CDR3 coding sequence is TGTGCCAGCAGCTTAGTTCTGGGACTAGCGGGAGTAGGAACAGATACGCAGTATTTT.

This clonotype occurred many times. The rearrangement joins TRBV28 to TRBJ1-4; no firm D call. Trimming stripped 4 bases from V and 0 bases from J, with 18 bases between. The CDR3 is 18 amino acids. Germline V gene data show CDR1 as MDHEN and CDR2 as SYDVKM. CDR3 sequence (DNA): TGTGCCAGCAGTTGGCCTGAGTCCGGGATCTCAACTAATGAAAAACTGTTTTTT. Its translation: CASSWPESGISTNEKLFF.